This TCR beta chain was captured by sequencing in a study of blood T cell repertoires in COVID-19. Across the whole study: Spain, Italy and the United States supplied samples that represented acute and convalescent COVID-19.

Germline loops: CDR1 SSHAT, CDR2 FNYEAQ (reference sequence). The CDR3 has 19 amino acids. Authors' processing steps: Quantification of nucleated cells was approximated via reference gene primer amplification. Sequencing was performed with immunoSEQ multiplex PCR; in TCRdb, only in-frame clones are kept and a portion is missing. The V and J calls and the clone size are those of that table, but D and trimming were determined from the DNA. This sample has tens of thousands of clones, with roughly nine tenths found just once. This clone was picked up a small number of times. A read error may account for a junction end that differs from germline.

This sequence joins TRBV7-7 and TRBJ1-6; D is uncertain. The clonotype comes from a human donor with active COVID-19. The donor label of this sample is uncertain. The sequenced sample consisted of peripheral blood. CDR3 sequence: CASSLAGPESNSYNSPLHF. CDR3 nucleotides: TGTGCTAGCAGCTTAGCGGGCCCCGAGTCGAACTCCTATAATTCACCCCTCCACTTT.